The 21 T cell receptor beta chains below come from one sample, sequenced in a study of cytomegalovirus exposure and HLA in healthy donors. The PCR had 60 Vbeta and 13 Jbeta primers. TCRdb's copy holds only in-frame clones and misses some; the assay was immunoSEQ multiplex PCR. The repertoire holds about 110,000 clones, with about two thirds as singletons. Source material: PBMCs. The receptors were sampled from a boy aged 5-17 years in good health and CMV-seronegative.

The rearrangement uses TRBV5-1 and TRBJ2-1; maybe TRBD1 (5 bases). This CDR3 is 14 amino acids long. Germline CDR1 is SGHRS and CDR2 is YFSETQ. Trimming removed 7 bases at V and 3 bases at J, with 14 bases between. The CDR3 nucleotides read TGCGCCAGCCGACGACAGACCTTCTACAATGAGCAGTTCTTC. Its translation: CASRRQTFYNEQFF.

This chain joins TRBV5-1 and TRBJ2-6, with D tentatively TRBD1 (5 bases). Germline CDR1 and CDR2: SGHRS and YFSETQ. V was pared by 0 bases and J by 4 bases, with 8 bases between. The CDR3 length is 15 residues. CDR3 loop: CASSLGGSGANVLTF. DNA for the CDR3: TGCGCCAGCAGCTTGGGGGGCTCCGGGGCCAACGTCCTGACTTTC.

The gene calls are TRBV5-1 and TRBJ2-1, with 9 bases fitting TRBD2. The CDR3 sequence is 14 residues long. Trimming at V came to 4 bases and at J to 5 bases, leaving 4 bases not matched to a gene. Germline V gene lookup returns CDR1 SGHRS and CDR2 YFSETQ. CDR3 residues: CASSDPSGNNEQFF. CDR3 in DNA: TGCGCCAGCAGCGACCCTAGCGGGAACAATGAGCAGTTCTTC.

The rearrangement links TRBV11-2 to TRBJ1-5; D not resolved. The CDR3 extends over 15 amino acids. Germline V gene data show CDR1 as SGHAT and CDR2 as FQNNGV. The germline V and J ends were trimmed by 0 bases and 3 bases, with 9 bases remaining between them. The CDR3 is CASSLDRFLNQPQHF. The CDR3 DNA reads TGTGCCAGCAGCTTAGATCGTTTCCTCAATCAGCCCCAGCATTTT.

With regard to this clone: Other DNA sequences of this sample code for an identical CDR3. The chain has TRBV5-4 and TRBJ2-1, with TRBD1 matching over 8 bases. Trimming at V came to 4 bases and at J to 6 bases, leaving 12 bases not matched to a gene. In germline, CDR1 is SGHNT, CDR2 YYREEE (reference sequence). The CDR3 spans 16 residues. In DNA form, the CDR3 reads TGTGCCAGCAGCGCCCTTATGACAGGGGTTGTCAATGAGCAGTTCTTC. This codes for CASSALMTGVVNEQFF.

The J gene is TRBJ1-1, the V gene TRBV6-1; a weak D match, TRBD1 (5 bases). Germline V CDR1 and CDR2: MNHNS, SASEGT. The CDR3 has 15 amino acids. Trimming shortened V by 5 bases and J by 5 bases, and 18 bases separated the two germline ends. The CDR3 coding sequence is TGTGCCAGCAGTTTAGGGGCAAGGAAGAGTACTGAAGCTTTCTTT. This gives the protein CASSLGARKSTEAFF.

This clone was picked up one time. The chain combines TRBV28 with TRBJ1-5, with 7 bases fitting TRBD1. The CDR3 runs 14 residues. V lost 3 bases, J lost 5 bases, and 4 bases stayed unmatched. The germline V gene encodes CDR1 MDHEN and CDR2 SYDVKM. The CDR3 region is CASSLEGGDQPQHF. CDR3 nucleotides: TGTGCCAGCAGTTTGGAAGGGGGCGATCAGCCCCAGCATTTT.

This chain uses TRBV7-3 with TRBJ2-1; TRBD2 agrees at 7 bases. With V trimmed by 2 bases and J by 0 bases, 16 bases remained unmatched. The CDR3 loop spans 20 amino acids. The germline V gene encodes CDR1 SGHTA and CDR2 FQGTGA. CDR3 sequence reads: CASSLLRASGENHSYNEQFF. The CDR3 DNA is TGTGCCAGCAGCTTATTGCGGGCTAGCGGAGAAAATCACTCCTACAATGAGCAGTTCTTC.

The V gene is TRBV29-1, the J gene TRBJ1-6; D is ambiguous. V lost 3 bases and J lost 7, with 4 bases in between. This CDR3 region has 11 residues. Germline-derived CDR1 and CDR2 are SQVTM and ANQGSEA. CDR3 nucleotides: TGCAGCGTTGACAGAAATTCACCCCTCCACTTT. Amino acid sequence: CSVDRNSPLHF.

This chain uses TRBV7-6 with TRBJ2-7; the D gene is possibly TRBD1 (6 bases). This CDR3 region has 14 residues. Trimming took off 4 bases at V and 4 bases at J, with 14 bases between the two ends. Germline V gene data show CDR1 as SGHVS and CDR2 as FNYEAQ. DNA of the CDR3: TGTGCCAGCAGCTCCACAGGGTTCCCATACGAGCAGTACTTC. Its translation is CASSSTGFPYEQYF. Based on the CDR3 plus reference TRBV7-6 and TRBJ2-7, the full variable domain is GAGVSQSPRYKVTKRGQDVALRCDPISGHVSLYWYRQALGQGPEFLTYFNYEAQQDKSGLPNDRFSAERPEGSISTLTIQRTEQRDSAMYRCASSSTGFPYEQYFGPGTRLTVT.

CDR3 sequence: CASSLSGRSYEQYF. The CDR3 DNA reads as TGTGCCAGCAGCTTGAGCGGGAGGTCCTACGAGCAGTACTTC. The chain joins TRBV7-3 to TRBJ2-7, with TRBD2 matching over 9 bases. The germline V gene encodes CDR1 SGHTA and CDR2 FQGTGA. The CDR3 is 14 amino acids. Losses at the gene ends were 3 bases for V and 1 base for J; bases not matched to a gene: 1.

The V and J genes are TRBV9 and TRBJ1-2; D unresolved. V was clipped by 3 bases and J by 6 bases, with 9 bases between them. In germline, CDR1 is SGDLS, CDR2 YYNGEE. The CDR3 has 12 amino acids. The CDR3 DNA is TGTGCCAGCAGCGGCCCAAGAGATGGCTACACCTTC. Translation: CASSGPRDGYTF. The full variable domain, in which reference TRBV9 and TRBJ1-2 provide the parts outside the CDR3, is DSGVTQTPKHLITATGQRVTLRCSPRSGDLSVYWYQQSLDQGLQFLIQYYNGEERAKGNILERFSAQQFPDLHSELNLSSLELGDSALYFCASSGPRDGYTFGSGTRLTVV.

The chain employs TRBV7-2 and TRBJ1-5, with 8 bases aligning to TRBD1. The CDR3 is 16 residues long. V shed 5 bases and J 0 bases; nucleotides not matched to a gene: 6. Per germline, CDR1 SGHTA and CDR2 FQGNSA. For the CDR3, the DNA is TGTGCCAGCAGCCCCCGGACAGGGCTTAGCAATCAGCCCCAGCATTTT. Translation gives CASSPRTGLSNQPQHF.

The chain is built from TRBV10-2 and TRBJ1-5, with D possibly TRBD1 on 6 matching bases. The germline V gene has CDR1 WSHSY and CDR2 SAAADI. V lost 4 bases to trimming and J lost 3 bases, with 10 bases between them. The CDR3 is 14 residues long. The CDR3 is CASSARDTNQPQHF. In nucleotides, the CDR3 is TGCGCCAGCAGTGCCAGGGACACCAATCAGCCCCAGCATTTT.

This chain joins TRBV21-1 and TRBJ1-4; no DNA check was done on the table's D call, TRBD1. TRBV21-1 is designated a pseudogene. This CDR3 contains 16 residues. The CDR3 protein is CASSKGGQGGDEKLFF. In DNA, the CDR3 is TGTGCCAGCAGCAAAGGGGGACAGGGGGGGGATGAAAAACTGTTTTTT.

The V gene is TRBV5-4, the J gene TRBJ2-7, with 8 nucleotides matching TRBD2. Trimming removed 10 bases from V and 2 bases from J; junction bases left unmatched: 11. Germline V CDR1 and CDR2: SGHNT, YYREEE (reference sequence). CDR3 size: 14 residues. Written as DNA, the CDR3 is TGTGCCTACATGGGAGCGGGAGTAACCTACGAGCAGTACTTC. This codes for CAYMGAGVTYEQYF.

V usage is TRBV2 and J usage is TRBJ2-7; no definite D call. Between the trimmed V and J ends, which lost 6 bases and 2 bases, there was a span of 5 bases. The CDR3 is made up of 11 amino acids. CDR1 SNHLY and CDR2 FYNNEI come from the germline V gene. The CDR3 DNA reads TGTGCCAGCAGCTTAACCTACGAGCAGTACTTC. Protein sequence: CASSLTYEQYF.

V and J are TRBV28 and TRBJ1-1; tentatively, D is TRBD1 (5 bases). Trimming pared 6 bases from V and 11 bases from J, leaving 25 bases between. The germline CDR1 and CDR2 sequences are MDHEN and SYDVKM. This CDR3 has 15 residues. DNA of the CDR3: TGTGCCAGCAGCACAGCGGCGGGGGGGTATAGAAAGGCTTTCTTT. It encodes CASSTAAGGYRKAFF.

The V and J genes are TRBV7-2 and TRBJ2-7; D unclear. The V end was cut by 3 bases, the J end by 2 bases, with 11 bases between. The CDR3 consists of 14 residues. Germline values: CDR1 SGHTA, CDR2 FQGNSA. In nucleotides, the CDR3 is TGTGCCAGCAGCTTGGCGGTGAGCGCCTACGAGCAGTACTTC. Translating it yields CASSLAVSAYEQYF.

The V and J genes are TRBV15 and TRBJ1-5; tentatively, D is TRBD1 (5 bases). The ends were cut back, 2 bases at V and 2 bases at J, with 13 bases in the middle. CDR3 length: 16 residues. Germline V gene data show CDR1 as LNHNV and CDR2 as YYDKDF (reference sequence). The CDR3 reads CATSRYQGRGNQPQHF. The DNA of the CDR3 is TGTGCCACCAGCAGATATCAGGGTCGCGGCAATCAGCCCCAGCATTTT.

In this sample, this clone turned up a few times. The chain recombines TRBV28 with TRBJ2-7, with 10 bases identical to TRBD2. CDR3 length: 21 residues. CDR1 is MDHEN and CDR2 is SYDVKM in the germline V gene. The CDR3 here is CPHLGRGIGLAVGCCTYEQYF. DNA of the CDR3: TGTCCACACCTGGGAAGGGGGATAGGACTAGCGGTGGGCTGCTGCACCTACGAGCAGTACTTC.